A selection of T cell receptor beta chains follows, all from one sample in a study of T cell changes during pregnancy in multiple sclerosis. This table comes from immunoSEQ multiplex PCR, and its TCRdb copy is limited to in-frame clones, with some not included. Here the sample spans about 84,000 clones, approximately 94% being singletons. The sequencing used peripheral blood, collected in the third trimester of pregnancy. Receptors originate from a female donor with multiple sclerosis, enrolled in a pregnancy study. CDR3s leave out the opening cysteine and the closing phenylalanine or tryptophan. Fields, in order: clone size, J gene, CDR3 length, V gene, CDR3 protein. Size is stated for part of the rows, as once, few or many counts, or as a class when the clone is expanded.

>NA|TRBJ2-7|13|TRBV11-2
ASTPRPGVTYEQY
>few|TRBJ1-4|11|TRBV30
AWSVSGGEKLF
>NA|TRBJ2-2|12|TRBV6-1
ASRSPGNGGELF
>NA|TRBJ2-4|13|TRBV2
ASSEVPGTKNIQY
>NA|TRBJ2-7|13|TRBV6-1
ASSAMEGGAYEQY
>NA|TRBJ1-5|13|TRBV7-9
ASSLYRGGDQPQH
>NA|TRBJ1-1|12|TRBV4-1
ASSRAQGYGVAF
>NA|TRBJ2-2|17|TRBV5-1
ASSGTRTGTRGNTGELF
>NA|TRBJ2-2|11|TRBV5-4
ASSEGVTGELF
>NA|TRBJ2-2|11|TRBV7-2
ASSGQRTGELF
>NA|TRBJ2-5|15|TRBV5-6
ASSFDRGTSIGETQY
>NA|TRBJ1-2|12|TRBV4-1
ASSQPGQGLGYT
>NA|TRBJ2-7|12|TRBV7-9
ASSQGAGPYEQY
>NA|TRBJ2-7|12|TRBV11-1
ASSFGTSADEQY
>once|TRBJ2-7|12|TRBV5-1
ATSPWQGHREQY
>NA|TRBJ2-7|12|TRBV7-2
ASSQDRVGPEQY
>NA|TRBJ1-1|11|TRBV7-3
ASSPGTGLEAF
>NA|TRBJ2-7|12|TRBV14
ASSRLAGGYEQY
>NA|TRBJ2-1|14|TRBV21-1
ASSKLGQENNHEQF
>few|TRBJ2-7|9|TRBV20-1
SVALGLEQY
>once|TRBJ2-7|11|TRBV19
ASSRSGGAEQY
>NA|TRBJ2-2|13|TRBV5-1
ASSSRTGNTGELF
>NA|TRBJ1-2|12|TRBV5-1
ASSMTGANYGYT
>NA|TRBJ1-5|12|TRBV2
ASSGTGTDQPQH
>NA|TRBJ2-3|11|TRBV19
ASRGRATDTQY
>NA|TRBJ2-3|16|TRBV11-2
ASSFGSGGFTSTDTQY
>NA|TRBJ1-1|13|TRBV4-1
ASSQDLTGGTEAF
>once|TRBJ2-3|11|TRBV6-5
ASTGVSTDTQY
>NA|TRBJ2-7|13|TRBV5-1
ASSLAPGGTYEQY
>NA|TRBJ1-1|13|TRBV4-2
ASRIGGRGGTEAF
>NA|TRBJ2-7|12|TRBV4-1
ASSQGTGTYEQY
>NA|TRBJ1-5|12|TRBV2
ASRSMTPDQPQH
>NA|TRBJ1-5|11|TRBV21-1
ASSQQGNQPQH
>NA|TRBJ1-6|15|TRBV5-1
ASSHGQASSYNSPLH
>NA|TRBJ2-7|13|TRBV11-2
ASRTTGGPKNEQY
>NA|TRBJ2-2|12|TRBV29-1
SVEEGLSTGELF
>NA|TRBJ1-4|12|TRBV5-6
ASSLDSSNEKLF
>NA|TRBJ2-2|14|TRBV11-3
ASSPGDGGGTGELF
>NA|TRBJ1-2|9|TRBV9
ASSGPQGYT
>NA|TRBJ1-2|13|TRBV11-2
ASSLQQDREYGYT
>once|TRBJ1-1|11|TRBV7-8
ASSSGRGARAF
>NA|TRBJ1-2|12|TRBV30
ASNYRGQWHGYT
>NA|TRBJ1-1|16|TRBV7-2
ASSSDRGRGWTNTEAF
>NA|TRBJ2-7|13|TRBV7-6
ASSLSDRGVYEQY
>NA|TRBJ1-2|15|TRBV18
ASSPSLAPSAGYGYT
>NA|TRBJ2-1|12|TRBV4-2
ASSQDRSTNEQF
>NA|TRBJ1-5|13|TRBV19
ASSPPNAGNQPQH
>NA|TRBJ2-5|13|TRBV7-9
ASSEQGRSEETQY
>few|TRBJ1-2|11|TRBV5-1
ASSLGQGAGYT